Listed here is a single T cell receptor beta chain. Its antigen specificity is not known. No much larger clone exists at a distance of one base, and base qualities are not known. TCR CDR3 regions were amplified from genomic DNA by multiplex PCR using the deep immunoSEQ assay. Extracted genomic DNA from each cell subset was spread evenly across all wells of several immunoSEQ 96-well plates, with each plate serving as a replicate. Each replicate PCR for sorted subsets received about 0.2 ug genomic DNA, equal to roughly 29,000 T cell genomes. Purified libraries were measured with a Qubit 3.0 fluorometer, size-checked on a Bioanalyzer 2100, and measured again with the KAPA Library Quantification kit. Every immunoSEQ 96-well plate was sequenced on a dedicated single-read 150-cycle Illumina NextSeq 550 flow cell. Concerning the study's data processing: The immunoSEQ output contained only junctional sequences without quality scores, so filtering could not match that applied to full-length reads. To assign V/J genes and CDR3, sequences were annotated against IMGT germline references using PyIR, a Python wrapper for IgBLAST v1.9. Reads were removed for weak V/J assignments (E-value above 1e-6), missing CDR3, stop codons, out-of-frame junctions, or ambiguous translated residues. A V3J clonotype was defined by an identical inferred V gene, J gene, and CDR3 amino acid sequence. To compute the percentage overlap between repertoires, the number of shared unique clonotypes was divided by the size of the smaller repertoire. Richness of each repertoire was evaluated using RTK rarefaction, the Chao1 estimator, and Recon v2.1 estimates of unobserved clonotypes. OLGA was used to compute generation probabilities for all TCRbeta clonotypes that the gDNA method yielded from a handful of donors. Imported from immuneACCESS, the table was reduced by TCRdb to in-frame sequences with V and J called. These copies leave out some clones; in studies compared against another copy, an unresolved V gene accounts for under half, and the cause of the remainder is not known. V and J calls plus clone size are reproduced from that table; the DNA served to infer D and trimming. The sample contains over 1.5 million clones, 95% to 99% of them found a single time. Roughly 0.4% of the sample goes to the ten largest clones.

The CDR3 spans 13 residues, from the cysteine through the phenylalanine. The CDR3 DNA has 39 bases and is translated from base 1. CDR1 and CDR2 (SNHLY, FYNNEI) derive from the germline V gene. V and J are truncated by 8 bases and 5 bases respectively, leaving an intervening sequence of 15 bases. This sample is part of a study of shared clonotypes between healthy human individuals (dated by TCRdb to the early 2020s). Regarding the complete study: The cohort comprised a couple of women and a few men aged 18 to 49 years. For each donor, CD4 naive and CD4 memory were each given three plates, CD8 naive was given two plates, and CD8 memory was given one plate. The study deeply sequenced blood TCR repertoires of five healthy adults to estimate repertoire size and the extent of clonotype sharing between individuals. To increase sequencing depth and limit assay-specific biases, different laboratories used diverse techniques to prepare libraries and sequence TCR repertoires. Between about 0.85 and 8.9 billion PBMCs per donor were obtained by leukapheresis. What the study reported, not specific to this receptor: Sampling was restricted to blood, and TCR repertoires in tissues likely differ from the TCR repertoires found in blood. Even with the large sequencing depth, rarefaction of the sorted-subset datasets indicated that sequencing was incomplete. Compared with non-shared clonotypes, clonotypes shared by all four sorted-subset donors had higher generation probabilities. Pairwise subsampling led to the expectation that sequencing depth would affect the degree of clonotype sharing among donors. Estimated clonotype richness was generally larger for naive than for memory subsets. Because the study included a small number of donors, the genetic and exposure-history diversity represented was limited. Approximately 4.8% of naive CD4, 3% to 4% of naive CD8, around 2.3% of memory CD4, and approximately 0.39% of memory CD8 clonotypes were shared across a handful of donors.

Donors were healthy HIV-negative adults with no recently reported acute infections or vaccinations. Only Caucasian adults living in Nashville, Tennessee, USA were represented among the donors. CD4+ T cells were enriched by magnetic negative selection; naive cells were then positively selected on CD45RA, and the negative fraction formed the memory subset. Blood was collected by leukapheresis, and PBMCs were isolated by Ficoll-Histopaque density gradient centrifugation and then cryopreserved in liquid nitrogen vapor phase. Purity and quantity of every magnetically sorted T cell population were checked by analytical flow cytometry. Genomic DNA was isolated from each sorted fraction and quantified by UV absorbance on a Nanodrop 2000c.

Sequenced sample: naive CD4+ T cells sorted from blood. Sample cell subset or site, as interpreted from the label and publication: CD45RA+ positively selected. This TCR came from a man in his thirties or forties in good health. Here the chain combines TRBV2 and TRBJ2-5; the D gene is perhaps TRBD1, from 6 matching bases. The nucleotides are TGTGCCAGCGTCGTCAGGGGCGGGGAGACCCAGTACTTC. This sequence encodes CASVVRGGETQYF.